The rows below give T cell receptor beta chains drawn from one sample of a study of T cells after yellow fever vaccination. TCRdb re-derived calls from the 5' RACE reads in MiXCR, one entry per CDR3 protein. The table lists over 300,000 distinct CDR3 sequences, more than 3% of them singletons, with around 24% in the top ten. Sequenced material: PBMCs, taken on the day of the yellow fever booster vaccination. Every receptor here comes from a man between 18 and 35 years old who received the YFV17D yellow fever vaccine. Each CDR3 is given with its conserved first and last residue. A D gene is named only where the DNA matches it firmly. Part of the rows lack a size; the others show once, few, many or a class for expanded clones.

TRBV10-3	NA	many	TRBJ1-5	CATRNRADQPQHF	TGTGCCACCCGGAACAGGGCTGATCAGCCCCAGCATTTT
TRBV28	TRBD2	NA	TRBJ2-1	CASSSRLAGSYNEQFF	TGTGCCAGCAGTTCAAGACTAGCGGGGTCCTACAATGAGCAGTTCTTC
TRBV27	NA	NA	TRBJ2-1	CASSLLSGSPYWEQFF	TGTGCCAGCAGTTTATTAAGCGGCTCCCCGTATTGGGAGCAGTTCTTC
TRBV12-3/TRBV12-4	NA	few	TRBJ1-2	CASSSPGAVDGYTF	TGTGCCAGCAGCTCGCCAGGGGCGGTCGATGGCTACACCTTC
TRBV13	NA	many	TRBJ2-1	CASSLRGGEQFF	TGTGCCAGCAGTCTACGGGGAGGTGAGCAGTTCTTC
TRBV7-2	NA	NA	TRBJ1-5	CASSLAGTTNQPQHF	TGTGCCAGCAGCTTAGCCGGGACAACAAATCAGCCCCAGCATTTT
TRBV5-4	NA	few	TRBJ2-3	CASSLGPSKTDTQYF	TGTGCCAGCAGCTTGGGGCCTTCCAAGACAGATACGCAGTATTTT
TRBV5-1	NA	many	TRBJ2-1	CASSATGTGYNEQFF	TGCGCCAGCAGCGCCACCGGGACTGGCTACAATGAGCAGTTCTTC
TRBV5-1	TRBD1	few	TRBJ1-2	CASSSTGTGFDYGYTF	TGCGCCAGCAGCTCAACCGGGACAGGGTTTGACTATGGCTACACCTTC
TRBV20-1	NA	many	TRBJ1-5	CSARDHSYGYQPQHF	TGCAGTGCTAGAGATCACTCTTACGGCTACCAGCCCCAGCATTTT
TRBV4-3	TRBD1	many	TRBJ1-2	CASSQMESRDRGHEAF	TGCGCCAGCAGCCAGATGGAGTCTAGGGACAGGGGCCATGAGGCCTTC
TRBV5-1	NA	few	TRBJ2-5	CASSSQTVQETQYF	TGCGCCAGCAGCTCTCAGACGGTCCAAGAGACCCAGTACTTC
TRBV6-2/TRBV6-3	TRBD2	few	TRBJ2-3	CASRGTRLAGSTDTQYF	TGTGCCAGCAGAGGGACGAGACTAGCGGGGAGCACAGATACGCAGTATTTT
TRBV6-2/TRBV6-3	NA	many	TRBJ2-4	CASSPDPSAKNIQYF	TGTGCCAGCAGCCCTGACCCCTCAGCCAAAAACATTCAGTACTTC
TRBV9	NA	NA	TRBJ2-2	CASSVVPNPTGELFF	TGTGCCAGCAGCGTAGTTCCTAACCCCACCGGGGAGCTGTTTTTT
TRBV7-2	TRBD1	NA	TRBJ2-1	CASSFTGAYRAHNEQFF	TGTGCCAGCAGCTTTACAGGGGCTTACAGGGCCCACAATGAGCAGTTCTTC
TRBV5-4	TRBD1	few	TRBJ1-5	CASSLAGQAHQPQHF	TGTGCCAGCAGCTTGGCCGGACAGGCTCATCAGCCCCAGCATTTT
TRBV6-6	NA	NA	TRBJ2-3	CASTPRGGGIGTDTQYF	TGTGCCAGCACTCCCCGGGGTGGGGGGATCGGCACAGATACGCAGTATTTT
TRBV7-2	TRBD1	NA	TRBJ1-2	CASSLFQGAQGYTF	TGTGCCAGCAGCCTCTTCCAGGGGGCGCAGGGCTACACCTTC
TRBV20-1	TRBD1	NA	TRBJ2-7	CSAILGTAYEQYF	TGCAGTGCCATACTCGGGACAGCCTACGAGCAGTACTTC
TRBV9	TRBD2	NA	TRBJ2-3	CASGVAGRVGTDTQYF	TGTGCCAGCGGCGTAGCGGGCAGGGTAGGCACAGATACGCAGTATTTT
TRBV12-3/TRBV12-4	NA	few	TRBJ2-2	CASTMTGPTGELFF	TGTGCCAGCACTATGACAGGCCCGACCGGGGAGCTGTTTTTT
TRBV5-1	NA	many	TRBJ1-5	CASSSGDSNQPQHF	TGCGCCAGCAGCAGTGGGGACAGCAATCAGCCCCAGCATTTT
TRBV5-4	NA	many	TRBJ2-5	CASSPAGQETQYF	TGTGCCAGCAGTCCCGCAGGCCAAGAGACCCAGTACTTC
TRBV7-8	NA	few	TRBJ2-3	CASSLGDRTPDTQYF	TGTGCCAGCAGCTTAGGAGACAGGACTCCAGATACGCAGTATTTT
TRBV20-1	TRBD2	few	TRBJ2-7	CSARPLAGVNYEQYF	TGCAGTGCTAGACCGCTAGCGGGGGTGAACTACGAGCAGTACTTC
TRBV20-1	TRBD1	NA	TRBJ2-7	CSARRQGVYEQYF	TGCAGTGCTAGGAGACAGGGAGTCTACGAGCAGTACTTC
TRBV5-1	TRBD1	few	TRBJ1-6	CASSSAGTENSPLHF	TGCGCCAGCAGCTCGGCCGGGACAGAAAATTCACCCCTCCACTTT
TRBV10-3	TRBD1	few	TRBJ2-5	CAIRDRGNQETQYF	TGTGCCATCAGGGACAGGGGGAATCAGGAGACCCAGTACTTC
TRBV7-9	NA	NA	TRBJ2-1	CASSQGRGEYNEQFF	TGTGCCAGCAGCCAAGGGAGGGGGGAATACAATGAGCAGTTCTTC
TRBV7-9	NA	few	TRBJ1-3	CASSLRGNSGNTIYF	TGTGCCAGCAGCTTAAGGGGGAACTCTGGAAACACCATATATTTT
TRBV7-9	NA	many	TRBJ2-1	CASSEAGEQFF	TGTGCCAGCAGCGAAGCCGGTGAGCAGTTCTTC
TRBV4-1	NA	few	TRBJ1-2	CASSPVEGTNYGYTF	TGCGCCAGCAGCCCGGTAGAGGGGACTAACTATGGCTACACCTTC
TRBV11-2	NA	NA	TRBJ1-1	CASSASMNTEAFF	TGTGCCAGCAGCGCTTCCATGAACACTGAAGCTTTCTTT
TRBV15	TRBD2	many	TRBJ2-1	CATSRDLASGGQNEQFF	TGTGCCACCAGCAGAGATCTGGCTAGCGGGGGGCAAAATGAGCAGTTCTTC
TRBV19	NA	many	TRBJ2-1	CASSTTELIYNEQFF	TGTGCCAGTAGTACGACAGAGCTTATTTACAATGAGCAGTTCTTC
TRBV5-1	NA	many	TRBJ2-6	CASSWGPGATGANVLTF	TGCGCCAGCAGCTGGGGACCCGGGGCCACTGGGGCCAACGTCCTGACTTTC
TRBV4-3	NA	few	TRBJ1-1	CASSQRLGVPPLNTEAFF	TGCGCCAGCAGCCAGAGGCTAGGGGTACCTCCATTGAACACTGAAGCTTTCTTT
TRBV6-5	NA	NA	TRBJ2-5	CASRGLIAETQYF	TGTGCCAGCAGGGGCCTAATCGCGGAGACCCAGTACTTC
TRBV23-1	TRBD1	many	TRBJ2-5	CASSPWDRETQYF	TGCGCCAGCAGTCCCTGGGACAGGGAGACCCAGTACTTC
TRBV20-1	NA	NA	TRBJ1-2	CSARVNEDYGYTF	TGCAGTGCTAGAGTTAACGAAGACTATGGCTACACCTTC
TRBV6-4	TRBD2	many	TRBJ2-1	CASSETSGGYDEQFF	TGTGCCAGCAGTGAGACTAGCGGGGGGTACGATGAGCAGTTCTTC
TRBV20-1	NA	few	TRBJ1-5	CSASRPGGRVGNQPQHF	TGCAGTGCTAGCCGTCCGGGGGGTAGGGTTGGCAATCAGCCCCAGCATTTT
TRBV4-3	TRBD1	many	TRBJ2-2	CASSLPTPGQGGTGELFF	TGCGCCAGCAGCTTACCTACACCGGGACAGGGGGGCACCGGGGAGCTGTTTTTT
TRBV6-5	NA	NA	TRBJ1-6	CASSYSGTMDSPLHF	TGTGCCAGCAGTTACTCTGGGACGATGGATTCACCCCTCCACTTT
TRBV3-1	NA	many	TRBJ2-3	CASSPGLAVGDTQYF	TGTGCCAGCAGCCCGGGACTCGCTGTGGGAGATACGCAGTATTTT
TRBV20-1	TRBD1	many	TRBJ1-2	CSATLGTAQGYGYTF	TGCAGTGCTACGCTAGGGACAGCCCAAGGGTATGGCTACACCTTC
TRBV6-5	NA	NA	TRBJ1-2	CASSYSMAGAYGYTF	TGTGCCAGCAGTTACTCGATGGCAGGGGCCTATGGCTACACCTTC
TRBV7-2	NA	NA	TRBJ2-5	CASSLVVRGRGKETQYF	TGTGCCAGCAGCTTAGTAGTGAGGGGTAGGGGAAAAGAGACCCAGTACTTC
TRBV5-1	TRBD1	many	TRBJ2-5	CASSLEQGPIQETQYF	TGCGCCAGCAGCTTGGAACAGGGGCCAATACAAGAGACCCAGTACTTC
TRBV7-9	TRBD1	NA	TRBJ1-1	CASSIFGQDLNTEAFF	TGTGCCAGCAGTATCTTTGGACAGGACCTGAACACTGAAGCTTTCTTT
TRBV15	NA	many	TRBJ2-3	CATSRAPGVTDTQYF	TGTGCCACCAGCAGAGCCCCAGGGGTCACAGATACGCAGTATTTT
TRBV6-5	TRBD1	NA	TRBJ1-5	CASRLTGDLRQPQHF	TGTGCCAGCCGATTGACAGGGGATTTGAGGCAGCCCCAGCATTTT